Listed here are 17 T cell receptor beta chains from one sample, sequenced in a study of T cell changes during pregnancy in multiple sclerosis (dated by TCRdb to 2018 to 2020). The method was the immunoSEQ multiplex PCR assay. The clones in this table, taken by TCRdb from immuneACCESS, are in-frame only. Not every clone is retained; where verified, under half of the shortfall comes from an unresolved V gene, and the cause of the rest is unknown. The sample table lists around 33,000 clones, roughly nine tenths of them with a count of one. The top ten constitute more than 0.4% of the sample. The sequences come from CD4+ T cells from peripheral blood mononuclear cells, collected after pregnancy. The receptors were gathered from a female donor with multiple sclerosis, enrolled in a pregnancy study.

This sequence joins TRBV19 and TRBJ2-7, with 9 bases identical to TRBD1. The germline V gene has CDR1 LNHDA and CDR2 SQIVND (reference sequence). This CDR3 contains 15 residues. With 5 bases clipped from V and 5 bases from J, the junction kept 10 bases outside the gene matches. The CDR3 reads CASSLPTGGIHEQYF. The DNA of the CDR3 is TGTGCCAGTAGTCTCCCGACAGGGGGGATCCACGAGCAGTACTTC.

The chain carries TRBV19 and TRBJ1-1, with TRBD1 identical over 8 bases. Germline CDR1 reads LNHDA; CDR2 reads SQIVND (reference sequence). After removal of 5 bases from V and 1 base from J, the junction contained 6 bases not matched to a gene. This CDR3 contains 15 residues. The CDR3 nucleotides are TGTGCCAGTAGTGTGACAGGGGTGGGGAACACTGAAGCTTTCTTT. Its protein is CASSVTGVGNTEAFF.

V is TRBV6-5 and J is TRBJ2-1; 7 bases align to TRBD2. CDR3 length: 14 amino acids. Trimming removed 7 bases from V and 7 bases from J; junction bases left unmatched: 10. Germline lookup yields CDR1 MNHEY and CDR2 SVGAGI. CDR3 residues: CASKVSGGRNEQFF. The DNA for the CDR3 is TGTGCCAGCAAGGTTTCGGGGGGAAGGAATGAGCAGTTCTTC.

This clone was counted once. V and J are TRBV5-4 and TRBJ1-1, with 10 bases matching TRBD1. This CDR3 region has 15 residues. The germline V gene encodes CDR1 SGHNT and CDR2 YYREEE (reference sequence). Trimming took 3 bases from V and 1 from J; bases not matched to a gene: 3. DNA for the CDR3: TGTGCCAGCAGCTGGGACAGGGGCGCGAACACTGAAGCTTTCTTT. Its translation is CASSWDRGANTEAFF.

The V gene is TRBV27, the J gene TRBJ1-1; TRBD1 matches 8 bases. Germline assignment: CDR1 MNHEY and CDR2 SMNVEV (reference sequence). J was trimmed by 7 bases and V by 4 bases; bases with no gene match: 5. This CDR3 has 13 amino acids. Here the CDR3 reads CASSSRQGYEAFF. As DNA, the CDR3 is TGTGCCAGCAGTTCCAGACAGGGGTATGAAGCTTTCTTT.

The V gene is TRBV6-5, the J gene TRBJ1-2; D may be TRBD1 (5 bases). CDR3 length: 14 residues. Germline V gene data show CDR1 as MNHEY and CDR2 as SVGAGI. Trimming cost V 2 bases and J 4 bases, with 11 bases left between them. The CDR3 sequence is CASSYRDSGYGYTF. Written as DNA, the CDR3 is TGTGCCAGCAGTTACCGGGACTCAGGCTATGGCTACACCTTC.

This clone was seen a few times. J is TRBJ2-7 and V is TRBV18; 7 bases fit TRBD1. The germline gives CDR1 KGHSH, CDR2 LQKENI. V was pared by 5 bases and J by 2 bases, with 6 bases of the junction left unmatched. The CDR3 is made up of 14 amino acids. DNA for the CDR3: TGTGCCAGCTCATCCGAGACAGGGACCTACGAGCAGTACTTC. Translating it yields CASSSETGTYEQYF.

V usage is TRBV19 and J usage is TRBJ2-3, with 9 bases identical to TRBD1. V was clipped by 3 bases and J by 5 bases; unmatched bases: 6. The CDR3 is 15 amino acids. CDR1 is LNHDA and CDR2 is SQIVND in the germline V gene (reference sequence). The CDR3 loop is CASSMGDRALDTQYF. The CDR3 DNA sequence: TGTGCCAGTAGTATGGGGGACAGGGCATTAGATACGCAGTATTTT.

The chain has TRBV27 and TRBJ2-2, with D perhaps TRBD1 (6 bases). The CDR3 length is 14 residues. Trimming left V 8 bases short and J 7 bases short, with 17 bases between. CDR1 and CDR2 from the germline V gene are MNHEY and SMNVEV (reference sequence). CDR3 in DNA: TGTGCCAGCCGACTGGGACAACCCGTCGGGGAGCTGTTTTTT. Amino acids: CASRLGQPVGELFF.

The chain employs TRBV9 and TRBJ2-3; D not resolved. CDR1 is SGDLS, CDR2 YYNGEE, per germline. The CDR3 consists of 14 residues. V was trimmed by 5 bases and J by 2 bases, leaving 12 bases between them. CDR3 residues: CASSTNPNTDTQYF. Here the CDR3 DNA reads TGTGCCAGCAGTACTAACCCTAACACAGATACGCAGTATTTT.

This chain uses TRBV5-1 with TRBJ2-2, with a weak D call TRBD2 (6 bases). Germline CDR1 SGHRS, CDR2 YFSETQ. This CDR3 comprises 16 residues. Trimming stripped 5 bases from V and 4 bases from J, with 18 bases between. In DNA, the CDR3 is TGCGCCAGCAGAGGTGCGGGAAGGGTGTCCACCGGGGAGCTGTTTTTT. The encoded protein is CASRGAGRVSTGELFF.

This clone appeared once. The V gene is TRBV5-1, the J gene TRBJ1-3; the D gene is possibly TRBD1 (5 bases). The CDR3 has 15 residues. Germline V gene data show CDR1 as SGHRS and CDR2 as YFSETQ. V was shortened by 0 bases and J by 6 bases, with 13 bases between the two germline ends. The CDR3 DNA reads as TGCGCCAGCAGCTTGGGCCCCGGGACTGTAAACACCATATATTTT. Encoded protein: CASSLGPGTVNTIYF.

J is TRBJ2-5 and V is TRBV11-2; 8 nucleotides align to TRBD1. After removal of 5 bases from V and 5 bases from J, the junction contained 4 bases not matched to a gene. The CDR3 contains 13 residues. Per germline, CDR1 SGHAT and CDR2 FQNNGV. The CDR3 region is CASSGQGRETQYF. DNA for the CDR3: TGTGCCAGCAGCGGACAGGGCCGGGAGACCCAGTACTTC.

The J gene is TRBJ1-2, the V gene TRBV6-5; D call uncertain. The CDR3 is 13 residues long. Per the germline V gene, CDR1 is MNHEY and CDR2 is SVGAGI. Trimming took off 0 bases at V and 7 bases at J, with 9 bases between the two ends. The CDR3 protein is CASSYSRVGGYTF. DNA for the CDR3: TGTGCCAGCAGTTACTCACGGGTGGGTGGCTACACCTTC.

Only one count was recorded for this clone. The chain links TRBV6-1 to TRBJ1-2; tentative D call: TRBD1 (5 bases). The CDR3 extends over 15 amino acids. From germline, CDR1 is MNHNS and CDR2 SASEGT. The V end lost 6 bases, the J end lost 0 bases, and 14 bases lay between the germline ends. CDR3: CASREGPLANYGYTF. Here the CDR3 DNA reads TGTGCCAGCAGGGAGGGACCTCTAGCTAACTATGGCTACACCTTC.

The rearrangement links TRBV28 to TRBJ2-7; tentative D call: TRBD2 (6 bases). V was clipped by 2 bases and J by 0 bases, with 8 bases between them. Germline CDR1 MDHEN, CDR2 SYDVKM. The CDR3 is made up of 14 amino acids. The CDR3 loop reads CASSLHGSSYEQYF. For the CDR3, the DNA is TGTGCCAGCAGTTTACACGGGAGCTCCTACGAGCAGTACTTC.

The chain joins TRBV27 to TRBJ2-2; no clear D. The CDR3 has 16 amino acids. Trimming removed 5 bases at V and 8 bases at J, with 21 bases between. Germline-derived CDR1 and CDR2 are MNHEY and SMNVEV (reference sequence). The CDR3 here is CASSPHPVNPRGELFF. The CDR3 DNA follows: TGTGCCAGCAGTCCGCACCCCGTTAACCCGAGGGGGGAGCTGTTTTTT.